Presented here are 10 T cell receptor beta chains from one specimen sequenced in a study of PD-L1 blockade in urothelial cancer. This table comes from immunoSEQ multiplex PCR, and its TCRdb copy is limited to in-frame clones, with some not included. The table records 37,000 or so clones, approximately 83% of them present only once. The sequences come from PBMCs, collected around atezolizumab (anti-PD-L1) treatment. Receptors were obtained from a man aged 60 to 75 with urothelial cancer.

The chain uses TRBV13 and TRBJ2-5; D not resolved. The germline V and J ends were trimmed by 2 bases and 2 bases, with 6 bases remaining between them. Germline V gene sequence: CDR1 PRHDT, CDR2 FYEKMQ (reference sequence). This CDR3 region has 13 residues. CDR3: CASSLFIQETQYF. The CDR3, as DNA: TGTGCCAGCAGCTTATTCATTCAAGAGACCCAGTACTTC. Full variable domain (outside the CDR3, taken from reference TRBV13 and TRBJ2-5): AAGVIQSPRHLIKEKRETATLKCYPIPRHDTVYWYQQGPGQDPQFLISFYEKMQSDKGSIPDRFSAQQFSDYHSELNMSSLELGDSALYFCASSLFIQETQYFGPGTRLLVL.

The CDR3 reads CASSLEGLAGRDTQYF. The CDR3 DNA follows: TGCGCCAGCAGCTTGGAGGGACTAGCTGGTAGAGATACGCAGTATTTT. V and J are TRBV5-1 and TRBJ2-3; 9 bases are a match to TRBD2. Germline CDR1 is SGHRS and CDR2 is YFSETQ. The V and J ends lost 0 bases and 5 bases, in that order; junction bases with no gene match: 7. The CDR3 loop spans 16 amino acids.

This chain uses TRBV5-1 with TRBJ2-7; D remains ambiguous. Germline loops: CDR1 SGHRS, CDR2 YFSETQ. Trimming took off 2 bases at V and 1 base at J, with 7 bases between the two ends. The CDR3 length is 13 residues. The CDR3, as DNA: TGCGCCAGCAGCTTTTTTCCATCCTACGAGCAGTACTTC. Translated, it gives CASSFFPSYEQYF.

This chain uses TRBV11-2 with TRBJ2-7; no clear D. Trimming cost V 0 bases and J 3 bases, with 6 bases left between them. The CDR3 sequence is 13 residues long. Germline V CDR1 and CDR2: SGHAT, FQNNGV. The CDR3 spells CASSLENSYEQYF. The CDR3 DNA reads as TGTGCCAGCAGCTTAGAGAACAGCTACGAGCAGTACTTC. The full variable domain, in which reference TRBV11-2 and TRBJ2-7 provide the parts outside the CDR3, is EAGVAQSPRYKIIEKRQSVAFWCNPISGHATLYWYQQILGQGPKLLIQFQNNGVVDDSQLPKDRFSAERLKGVDSTLKIQPAKLEDSAVYLCASSLENSYEQYFGPGTRLTVT.

V usage is TRBV19 and J usage is TRBJ1-1; no reliable D call. Looked up from germline, CDR1 is LNHDA and CDR2 is SQIVND (reference sequence). The CDR3 has 13 residues. With 2 bases removed from V and 4 bases from J, the gap between germline ends came to 8 bases. This CDR3 reads CASSISAGTEAFF. The CDR3 nucleotides read TGTGCCAGTAGTATATCTGCCGGCACTGAAGCTTTCTTT.

The V call is TRBV28, the J call TRBJ1-1, with D hard to call. This CDR3 is 14 amino acids long. The V end was cut by 6 bases, the J end by 1 base, with 12 bases between. Germline V CDR1 and CDR2: MDHEN, SYDVKM. The CDR3 DNA sequence: TGTGCCAGCAGGCCTCCCGGCGGGAACACTGAAGCTTTCTTT. It translates to CASRPPGGNTEAFF.

This clone was seen a handful of times. The CDR3, as DNA: TGTGCCAGCAGCTGGACAGGGAACACTGAAGCTTTCTTT. It yields the protein CASSWTGNTEAFF. The V gene is TRBV11-2, the J gene TRBJ1-1; 7 bases align to TRBD1. CDR1 and CDR2 from the germline V gene are SGHAT and FQNNGV. V trimming: 4 bases; J trimming: 1 base; junction bases outside the gene matches: 0. This CDR3 has 13 amino acids.

The chain combines TRBV5-1 with TRBJ1-1, with D tentatively TRBD1 (6 bases). CDR3 length: 15 residues. The germline gives CDR1 SGHRS, CDR2 YFSETQ. Trimming removed 4 bases from V and 5 bases from J, with 18 bases in between. Written as DNA, the CDR3 is TGCGCCAGCAGCCGGGTCAGGGGCGGCGAGACTGAAGCTTTCTTT. It specifies CASSRVRGGETEAFF.

The V and J genes are TRBV5-1 and TRBJ1-6; perhaps TRBD1 as D (6 bases). Trimming cost V 5 bases and J 0 bases, with 12 bases left between them. CDR1 and CDR2 from the germline V gene are SGHRS and YFSETQ. This CDR3 comprises 16 residues. In DNA form, the CDR3 reads TGCGCCAGCAGTTTTGGGGACAACTCCTATAATTCACCCCTCCACTTT. Protein sequence: CASSFGDNSYNSPLHF.

The V and J genes are TRBV29-1 and TRBJ1-3; no clear D. The germline gives CDR1 SQVTM, CDR2 ANQGSEA. V was trimmed by 6 bases and J by 2 bases, leaving 5 bases between them. There are 11 residues in the CDR3. Here the CDR3 reads CSVETGNTIYF. CDR3 sequence (DNA): TGCAGCGTGGAGACTGGAAACACCATATATTTT.